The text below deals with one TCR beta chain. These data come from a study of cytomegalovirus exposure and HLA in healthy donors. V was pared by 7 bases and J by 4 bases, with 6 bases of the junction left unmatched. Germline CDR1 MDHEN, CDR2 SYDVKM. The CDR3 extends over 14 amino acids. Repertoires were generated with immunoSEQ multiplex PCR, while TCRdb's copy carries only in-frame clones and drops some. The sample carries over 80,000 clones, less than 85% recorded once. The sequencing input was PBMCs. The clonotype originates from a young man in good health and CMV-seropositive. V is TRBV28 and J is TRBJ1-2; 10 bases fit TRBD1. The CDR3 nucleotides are TGTGCCAGCATCCTCGGGACAGGGGCCTATGGCTACACCTTC. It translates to CASILGTGAYGYTF.